This note documents a single T cell receptor (beta chain) sequence. TCRdb's copy holds only in-frame clones and misses some; the assay was immunoSEQ multiplex PCR. This sample yields roughly 14,000 clones, of which around 78% are seen a single time; approximately 9.8% belongs to the top ten. The data were obtained in a study of blood T cell repertoires in COVID-19. Sequenced material: peripheral blood. This clonotype originated in an older man with acute or convalescent COVID-19.

CDR3 region: CASSGFTGLYEQYF. CDR3 DNA sequence: TGTGCCAGCAGCGGGTTTACAGGGCTCTACGAGCAGTACTTC. The chain employs TRBV7-2 and TRBJ2-7; D is perhaps TRBD1 (6 bases). CDR3 length equals 14 residues. V lost 5 bases, J lost 3 bases, and 14 bases lay in between. Looked up from germline, CDR1 is SGHTA and CDR2 is FQGNSA.